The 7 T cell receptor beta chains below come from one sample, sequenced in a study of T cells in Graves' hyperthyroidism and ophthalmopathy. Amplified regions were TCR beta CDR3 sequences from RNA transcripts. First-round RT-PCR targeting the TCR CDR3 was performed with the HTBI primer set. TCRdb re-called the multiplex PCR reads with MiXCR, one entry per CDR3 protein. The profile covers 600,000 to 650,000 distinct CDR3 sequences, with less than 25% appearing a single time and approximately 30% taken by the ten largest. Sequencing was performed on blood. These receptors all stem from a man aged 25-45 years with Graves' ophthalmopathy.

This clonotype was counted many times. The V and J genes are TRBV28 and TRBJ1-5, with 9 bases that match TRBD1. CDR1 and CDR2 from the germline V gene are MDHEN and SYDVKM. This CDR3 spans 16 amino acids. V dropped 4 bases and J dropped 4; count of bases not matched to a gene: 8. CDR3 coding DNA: TGTGCCAGCAGTTACTACCGGGACAGGGTAAATCAGCCCCAGCATTTT. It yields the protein CASSYYRDRVNQPQHF.

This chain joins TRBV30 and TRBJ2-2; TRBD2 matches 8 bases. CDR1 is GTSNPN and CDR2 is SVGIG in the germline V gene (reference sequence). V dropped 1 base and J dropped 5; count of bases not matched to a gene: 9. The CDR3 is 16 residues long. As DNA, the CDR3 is TGTGCCTGGAGTGAGGCAGCGGGAGTATGGACCGGGGAGCTGTTTTTT. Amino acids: CAWSEAAGVWTGELFF.

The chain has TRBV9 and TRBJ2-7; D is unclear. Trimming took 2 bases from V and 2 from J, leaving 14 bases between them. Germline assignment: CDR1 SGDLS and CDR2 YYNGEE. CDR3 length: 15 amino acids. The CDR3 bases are TGTGCCAGCAGCGTGGTTAGGACGGTGGCCTACGAGCAGTACTTC. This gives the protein CASSVVRTVAYEQYF.

The CDR3 is CASSWTSGAHNEQFF. The CDR3, as DNA: TGTGCCAGCAGCTGGACTAGCGGGGCTCACAATGAGCAGTTCTTC. The chain carries TRBV7-2 and TRBJ2-1, with 12 bases aligning to TRBD2. CDR3 length: 15 residues. CDR1 and CDR2 from the germline V gene are SGHTA and FQGNSA. J gave up 5 bases and V 4 bases, and 3 bases lay outside the gene matches.

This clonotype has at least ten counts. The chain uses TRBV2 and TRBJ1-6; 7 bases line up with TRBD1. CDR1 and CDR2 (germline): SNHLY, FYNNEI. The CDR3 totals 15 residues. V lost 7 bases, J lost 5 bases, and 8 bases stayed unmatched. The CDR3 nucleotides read TGTGCCAGCATCGAGTGGGACAGCAATAATTCACCCCTCCACTTT. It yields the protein CASIEWDSNNSPLHF.

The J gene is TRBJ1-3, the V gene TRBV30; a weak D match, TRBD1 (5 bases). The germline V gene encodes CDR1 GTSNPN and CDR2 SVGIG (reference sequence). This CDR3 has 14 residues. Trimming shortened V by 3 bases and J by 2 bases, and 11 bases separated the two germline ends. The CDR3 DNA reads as TGTGCCTGGAGAAGGGGTCCCCCTGGAAACACCATATATTTT. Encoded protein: CAWRRGPPGNTIYF.

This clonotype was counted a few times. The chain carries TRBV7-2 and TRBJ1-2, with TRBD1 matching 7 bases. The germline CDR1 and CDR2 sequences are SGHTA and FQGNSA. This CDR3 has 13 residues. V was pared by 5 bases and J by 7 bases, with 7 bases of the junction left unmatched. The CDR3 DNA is TGTGCCAGCAGCCGTGCGACAGGGAGTGGCTACACCTTC. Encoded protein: CASSRATGSGYTF.